This T cell receptor (beta chain) was observed in a study of cytomegalovirus exposure and HLA in healthy donors. The CDR3 is made up of 15 amino acids. Germline values: CDR1 PRHDT, CDR2 FYEKMQ (reference sequence). Trimming at V came to 5 bases and at J to 3 bases, leaving 9 bases not matched to a gene. The PCR was carried out with 60 Vbeta primers and 13 Jbeta primers. Data came from immunoSEQ multiplex PCR; TCRdb stores just in-frame clones and leaves some out. The repertoire consists of 130,000 or so clones, with 70% to 85% occurring once and the leading ten covering 1.3% to 1.5%. The V gene is TRBV13, the J gene TRBJ2-7, with 8 nucleotides matching TRBD2. This clonotype originated in a female donor in good health and CMV-seronegative. Material: PBMCs. This CDR3 reads CASSPTGLENYEQYF. The CDR3, as DNA: TGTGCCAGCAGCCCAACGGGACTAGAGAACTACGAGCAGTACTTC.